One sample yielded the 24 T cell receptor beta chains listed below, sequenced in a study of shared clonotypes between healthy human individuals. Assay used: immunoSEQ multiplex PCR; TCRdb lists only in-frame clones, some missing. The table records about 990,000 clones, around 78% of them present only once. The sequencing input was memory CD4+ T cells from PBMCs. Indicated subset: CD45RA-negative fraction. The receptors were gathered from a man between 18 and 35 years old in good health. Some clones in this sample may be carry-over from other donors' samples.

The chain has TRBV11-3 and TRBJ2-1, with 8 positions matching TRBD1. The junction had 10 bases not matched to a gene; V was cut back by 5 bases and J by 7 bases. CDR1 and CDR2 from the germline V gene are SGHNT and YENEEA. The CDR3 covers 15 residues. The CDR3 DNA is TGTGCCAGCAGCCCTCGGCAGGGGGCAGGGAATGAGCAGTTCTTC. This codes for CASSPRQGAGNEQFF.

The V and J genes are TRBV11-3 and TRBJ2-2; 8 bases are shared with TRBD1. The V gene's germline CDR1 is SGHNT and CDR2 YENEEA. With 6 bases clipped from V and 6 bases from J, the junction kept 6 bases outside the gene matches. The CDR3 has 14 residues. As DNA, the CDR3 is TGTGCCAGCAGTGGACAGGGTACCGCCGGGGAGCTGTTTTTT. Its protein is CASSGQGTAGELFF.

V and J are TRBV5-6 and TRBJ2-7; 13 bases line up with TRBD2. The length of the CDR3 is 15 residues. V lost 3 bases, J lost 2 bases, and 2 bases stayed unmatched. CDR1 and CDR2 from the germline V gene are SGHDT and YYEEEE. The chain's CDR3 is CASSSGLAGTYEQYF. CDR3 in DNA: TGTGCCAGCAGCTCGGGACTAGCGGGAACCTACGAGCAGTACTTC.

The rearrangement uses TRBV11-1 and TRBJ2-7; 7 bases are shared with TRBD1. Per germline, CDR1 SGHAT and CDR2 FQDESV (reference sequence). With V trimmed by 4 bases and J by 6 bases, 9 bases remained unmatched. The CDR3 is 14 residues long. CDR3: CASSYGPGQLEQYF. The CDR3 region has the DNA TGTGCCAGCAGCTATGGACCGGGACAGCTCGAGCAGTACTTC.

This chain links TRBV28 with TRBJ1-6; D might be TRBD1 (5 bases). Trimming shortened V by 6 bases and J by 7 bases, and 13 bases separated the two germline ends. The CDR3 covers 14 residues. Germline lookup yields CDR1 MDHEN and CDR2 SYDVKM. In nucleotides, the CDR3 is TGTGCCAGCAGGGGGGAGCGAAACAATTCACCCCTCCACTTT. This gives the protein CASRGERNNSPLHF.

This sequence joins TRBV7-3 and TRBJ2-7; D tentatively fits TRBD1 or TRBD2 (5 bases each). CDR1 is SGHTA and CDR2 is FQGTGA in the germline V gene. The CDR3 runs 11 residues. V shed 2 bases and J shed 8 bases, with 7 bases lying between them. CDR3 residues: CASSLGGKQYF. CDR3 coding DNA: TGTGCCAGCAGCTTAGGGGGAAAGCAGTACTTC.

CDR3 sequence (DNA): TGTGCCAGTAGTGAACAGGGTGATTATGGCTACACCTTC. Its translation: CASSEQGDYGYTF. The chain links TRBV19 to TRBJ1-2; D perhaps matches TRBD1 (6 bases). From germline, CDR1 is LNHDA and CDR2 SQIVND (reference sequence). Trimming took off 5 bases at V and 5 bases at J, with 12 bases between the two ends. The CDR3 is made up of 13 amino acids.

The chain combines TRBV28 with TRBJ2-5, with D possibly TRBD1 on 5 matching bases. The better agreement between TRBJ2-7 and the DNA end casts doubt on the J call. The CDR3 contains 12 residues. CDR1 and CDR2 (germline): MDHEN, SYDVKM. DNA of the CDR3: TGTGCCAGCAGTGTGAAGGGGTACGAGCAGTACTTC. Translated: CASSVKGYEQYF.

The rearrangement uses TRBV6-5 and TRBJ2-3; no reliable D call. The CDR3 length is 11 residues. Germline CDR1 MNHEY, CDR2 SVGAGI. The ends were cut back, 0 bases at V and 8 bases at J, with 3 bases in the middle. The CDR3 DNA sequence: TGTGCCAGCAGTTACTCCGGTACGCAGTATTTT. Translating it yields CASSYSGTQYF.

With respect to this clone: This sample includes further DNA sequences coding for the same CDR3. The V call is TRBV28, the J call TRBJ2-1, with 14 bases that match TRBD2. This CDR3 comprises 16 residues. CDR1 and CDR2 (germline): MDHEN, SYDVKM. After removal of 6 bases from V and 0 bases from J, the junction contained 1 base not matched to a gene. CDR3 in amino acids: CASRGTSGSSYNEQFF. For the CDR3, the DNA is TGTGCCAGCAGAGGGACTAGCGGGAGCTCCTACAATGAGCAGTTCTTC.

The chain couples TRBV2 to TRBJ2-5; tentatively, D is TRBD1 or TRBD2 (5 bases each). This CDR3 is 12 amino acids long. Trimming left V 10 bases short and J 5 bases short, with 14 bases between. Germline CDR1 is SNHLY and CDR2 is FYNNEI. The CDR3 is CATKGTVETQYF. The CDR3 DNA reads as TGTGCCACCAAGGGGACGGTGGAGACCCAGTACTTC. Full variable domain (missing parts from reference TRBV2 and TRBJ2-5): EPEVTQTPSHQVTQMGQEVILRCVPISNHLYFYWYRQILGQKVEFLVSFYNNEISEKSEIFDDQFSVERPDGSNFTLKIRSTKLEDSAMYFCATKGTVETQYFGPGTRLLVL.

The rearrangement joins TRBV6-5 to TRBJ2-3; D uncertain. This CDR3 has 11 residues. Germline V lookup: CDR1 MNHEY, CDR2 SVGAGI. V lost 5 bases and J lost 5, with 5 bases in between. This CDR3 reads CASSQLDTQYF. CDR3 coding DNA: TGTGCCAGCAGTCAGTTAGATACGCAGTATTTT.

In its sample, this clone was seen once. CDR3 nucleotides: TGTGCCAGTAATCCATCTGTGGAGACCCAGTACTTC. It codes for CASNPSVETQYF. The chain recombines TRBV6-1 with TRBJ2-5; no clear D. Germline V CDR1 and CDR2: MNHNS, SASEGT. This CDR3 region has 12 residues. Trimming cost V 9 bases and J 5 bases, with 13 bases left between them.

The chain has TRBV5-1 and TRBJ2-7, with a tentative D call TRBD2 (5 bases). Germline assignment: CDR1 SGHRS and CDR2 YFSETQ. CDR3 size: 14 residues. Trimming stripped 0 bases from V and 3 bases from J, with 10 bases between. CDR3 loop: CASSLVEGDYEQYF. As DNA, the CDR3 is TGCGCCAGCAGCTTGGTAGAGGGCGACTACGAGCAGTACTTC.

The chain has TRBV4-2 and TRBJ2-1; D uncertain. The CDR3 has 14 residues. CDR1 LGHNA and CDR2 YNFKEQ come from the germline V gene. The V gene lost 0 bases and the J gene lost 10 bases, with 13 bases spanning the gap. This chain's CDR3 is CASSQDLGLGEQFF. The CDR3 DNA reads as TGTGCCAGCAGCCAAGATTTGGGGTTAGGAGAGCAGTTCTTC.

The chain uses TRBV28 and TRBJ1-1; D call uncertain. This CDR3 region has 11 residues. V dropped 7 bases and J dropped 3 bases, with 6 bases sitting between them. CDR1 is MDHEN and CDR2 is SYDVKM in the germline V gene. The CDR3 region is CASTSYTEAFF. The CDR3 region has the DNA TGTGCCAGCACCAGCTACACTGAAGCTTTCTTT.

This clone showed up just a few times. The rearrangement uses TRBV2 and TRBJ2-7; 10 bases agree with TRBD1. V shed 5 bases, J shed 7 bases, and the junction held 8 bases outside the gene matches. This CDR3 is built from 14 residues. Germline CDR1 and CDR2: SNHLY and FYNNEI. This chain's CDR3 is CASSPGTGVREQYF. The CDR3 nucleotides are TGTGCCAGCAGTCCCGGGACAGGGGTGAGGGAGCAGTACTTC.

The genes are TRBV6-5 and TRBJ2-7; D gene unclear. Trimming took 5 bases from V and 3 from J, leaving 14 bases between them. Germline V lookup: CDR1 MNHEY, CDR2 SVGAGI. This CDR3 contains 14 residues. The CDR3 spells CASSMSDVGYEQYF. DNA of the CDR3: TGTGCCAGCAGTATGTCGGACGTGGGCTACGAGCAGTACTTC.

This clone was detected only a few times. The chain links TRBV5-6 to TRBJ1-5; 9 positions agree with TRBD1. The length of the CDR3 is 16 residues. Germline CDR1 is SGHDT and CDR2 is YYEEEE. J was trimmed by 6 bases and V by 3 bases; bases with no gene match: 10. The CDR3 region has the DNA TGTGCCAGCAGCTCCAGACAGGGGGGGCGCGGTCAGCCCCAGCATTTT. Protein sequence: CASSSRQGGRGQPQHF.

This clone was detected ten times or more. The chain employs TRBV5-5 and TRBJ2-7; 8 bases fit TRBD1. The CDR3 has 17 residues. The V and J ends lost 0 bases and 1 base, in that order; junction bases with no gene match: 9. Germline lookup yields CDR1 SGHKS and CDR2 YYEKEE (reference sequence). The CDR3 DNA reads as TGTGCCAGCAGCTTGGCCAGCGGACAGGGTATGTCCTACGAGCAGTACTTC. Translating gives CASSLASGQGMSYEQYF.

The CDR3 reads CASSLTTGTVHYEQYF. For the CDR3, the DNA is TGTGCCAGCAGTTTAACCACCGGGACAGTCCACTACGAGCAGTACTTC. The genes are TRBV28 and TRBJ2-7; 7 bases line up with TRBD1. This CDR3 has 16 amino acids. The V gene's germline CDR1 is MDHEN and CDR2 SYDVKM. Losses at the gene ends were 2 bases for V and 3 bases for J; bases not matched to a gene: 10. Filled out from reference TRBV28 and TRBJ2-7, the complete variable domain reads DVKVTQSSRYLVKRTGEKVFLECVQDMDHENMFWYRQDPGLGLRLIYFSYDVKMKEKGDIPEGYSVSREKKERFSLILESASTNQTSMYLCASSLTTGTVHYEQYFGPGTRLTVT.

This clone was observed a few times. This chain uses TRBV4-1 with TRBJ2-7; no clear D gene. V dropped 0 bases and J dropped 1 base, with 13 bases sitting between them. The length of the CDR3 is 16 residues. Germline CDR1 is MGHRA and CDR2 is YSYEKL. CDR3 bases: TGCGCCAGCAGCCAAGATAACCGCCCCGGGTCCTACGAGCAGTACTTC. This translates into CASSQDNRPGSYEQYF.

The chain uses TRBV29-1 and TRBJ2-1; 7 bases align to TRBD2. Trimming at V came to 4 bases and at J to 12 bases, leaving 6 bases not matched to a gene. The germline V gene encodes CDR1 SQVTM and CDR2 ANQGSEA. This CDR3 contains 11 residues. In nucleotides, the CDR3 is TGCAGCGTTGGGGCGGGACTAAGGCAGTTCTTC. This gives the protein CSVGAGLRQFF.

The chain links TRBV30 to TRBJ1-5, with no clear D. Germline CDR1 GTSNPN, CDR2 SVGIG (reference sequence). There are 13 residues in the CDR3. V lost 3 bases, J lost 6 bases, and 12 bases lay in between. CDR3 in DNA: TGTGCCTGGAGCCCCGATCGGAGTCAGCCCCAGCATTTT. Translating gives CAWSPDRSQPQHF.